Following are 18 T cell receptor beta chains from one sample sequenced in a study of beta chain features in type 1 diabetes. Study-level results: The study found moderately but significantly shorter TCRB CDR3s in all four CD4+ subsets of Type 1 diabetes patients.

These receptors are not linked to any known antigen. Of the isolated RNA, all was reverse transcribed, and so the sequenced material was expressed TCRB transcripts. TCRdb's table, derived via immunoSEQ multiplex PCR, lists solely in-frame clones and lacks some. The data contain 680,000 or so clones, under 15% of them singletons. Source material: naive CD4+ T cells from blood. The receptors here all came from a man between 18 and 29 years old with type 1 diabetes.

The chain joins TRBV18 to TRBJ1-1, with no clear D. Germline CDR1 and CDR2: KGHSH and LQKENI. The V end was cut by 3 bases, the J end by 1 base, with 6 bases between. This CDR3 has 13 residues. The CDR3 bases are TGTGCCAGCTCACCCCAAAGGAACACTGAAGCTTTCTTT. This gives the protein CASSPQRNTEAFF.

This clone was seen only a few times. The rearrangement joins TRBV2 to TRBJ1-1, with TRBD1 as a possible D gene (6 bases). Trimming took 6 bases from V and 1 from J, leaving 12 bases between them. The germline CDR1 and CDR2 sequences are SNHLY and FYNNEI. The CDR3 totals 14 residues. CDR3 coding DNA: TGTGCCAGCAGCGGCCTGGGGGCGAACACTGAAGCTTTCTTT. This sequence encodes CASSGLGANTEAFF.

This rearrangement joins TRBV25-1 to TRBJ1-5; D not resolved. CDR3 length equals 14 residues. Trimming cost V 6 bases and J 5 bases, with 14 bases left between them. CDR1 and CDR2 (germline): MGHDK, SYGVNS. Here the CDR3 reads CASSPASGYQPQHF. In DNA form, the CDR3 reads TGTGCCAGCAGCCCGGCCTCTGGTTATCAGCCCCAGCATTTT.

Only a few counts were recorded for this clone. The chain recombines TRBV6-4 with TRBJ2-7; perhaps TRBD1 as D (6 bases). CDR3 size: 14 residues. Between the trimmed V and J ends, which lost 4 bases and 4 bases, there was a span of 14 bases. Germline V gene lookup returns CDR1 MRHNA and CDR2 SNTAGT. The CDR3 sequence is CASSATAGAYEQYF. In nucleotides, the CDR3 is TGTGCCAGCAGTGCAACAGCAGGGGCATACGAGCAGTACTTC.

The V gene is TRBV7-9, the J gene TRBJ2-7; the match to TRBD2 covers 7 bases. The CDR3 covers 11 residues. The germline gives CDR1 SEHNR, CDR2 FQNEAQ (reference sequence). CDR3: CVVGGFYEQYF. DNA of the CDR3: TGTGTGGTGGGGGGGTTCTACGAGCAGTACTTC.

The chain couples TRBV6-1 to TRBJ1-2; 7 positions agree with TRBD1. The CDR3 has 13 amino acids. Germline V gene lookup returns CDR1 MNHNS and CDR2 SASEGT. V was clipped by 4 bases and J by 4 bases; unmatched bases: 3. The DNA of the CDR3 is TGTGCCAGCAGTGCGCGGGACAGCTATGGCTACACCTTC. Translation: CASSARDSYGYTF.

This clone came up a few times. This chain links TRBV10-3 with TRBJ2-2; 7 nucleotides line up with TRBD2. Germline CDR1 reads ENHRY; CDR2 reads SYGVKD. Trimming removed 0 bases from V and 0 bases from J; junction bases left unmatched: 4. The CDR3 is 17 residues long. The CDR3 nucleotides read TGTGCCATCAGTGAGTCGGCGGGGGTTGCGAACACCGGGGAGCTGTTTTTT. Protein sequence: CAISESAGVANTGELFF.

This clone was counted a few times. The chain recombines TRBV15 with TRBJ2-7; 7 nucleotides match TRBD1. This CDR3 is built from 17 residues. Looked up from germline, CDR1 is LNHNV and CDR2 is YYDKDF (reference sequence). J gave up 3 bases and V 0 bases, and 11 bases lay outside the gene matches. The CDR3 protein is CATSRDLGQPVGYEQYF. The CDR3 nucleotides are TGTGCCACCAGCAGAGATCTGGGACAGCCAGTAGGCTACGAGCAGTACTTC.

This clone was observed a handful of times. The chain couples TRBV5-1 to TRBJ1-6; D is possibly TRBD1 (6 bases). V dropped 0 bases and J dropped 7 bases, with 14 bases sitting between them. Germline loops: CDR1 SGHRS, CDR2 YFSETQ. This CDR3 comprises 16 residues. This CDR3 is CASSLEAGVGNSPLHF. The CDR3 DNA is TGCGCCAGCAGCTTGGAGGCAGGGGTAGGGAATTCACCCCTCCACTTT. Variable domain in full (rest from reference TRBV5-1 and TRBJ1-6): KAGVTQTPRYLIKTRGQQVTLSCSPISGHRSVSWYQQTPGQGLQFLFEYFSETQRNKGNFPGRFSGRQFSNSRSEMNVSTLELGDSALYLCASSLEAGVGNSPLHFGNGTRLTVT.

J is TRBJ1-1 and V is TRBV6-6; D remains ambiguous. The CDR3 spans 15 residues. Per germline, CDR1 MNHNY and CDR2 SVGAGI (reference sequence). V shed 7 bases and J shed 4 bases, with 19 bases lying between them. The CDR3 loop is CASILTGLEGTEAFF. The CDR3 nucleotides are TGTGCCAGCATTCTAACCGGACTAGAGGGCACTGAAGCTTTCTTT.

The chain links TRBV6-5 to TRBJ2-7; TRBD1 or TRBD2 may be the D gene (5 bases each). Trimming cost V 2 bases and J 4 bases, with 15 bases left between them. The germline V gene has CDR1 MNHEY and CDR2 SVGAGI. This CDR3 spans 15 amino acids. CDR3 in DNA: TGTGCCAGCAGTTACGAGGCAGGGAGAGATTACGAGCAGTACTTC. Protein product: CASSYEAGRDYEQYF.

This clone was observed a few times. The J gene is TRBJ2-3, the V gene TRBV7-9, with TRBD1 as a possible D gene (5 bases). Germline V gene sequence: CDR1 SEHNR, CDR2 FQNEAQ (reference sequence). Trimming took 5 bases from V and 1 from J, leaving 16 bases between them. The CDR3 is made up of 16 amino acids. This CDR3 is CASSLKGQVGTDTQYF. DNA of the CDR3: TGTGCCAGCAGCCTAAAGGGGCAGGTGGGCACAGATACGCAGTATTTT.

The rearrangement links TRBV4-1 to TRBJ1-5; D unresolved. The V end was cut by 0 bases, the J end by 1 base, with 4 bases between. The CDR3 consists of 14 residues. Germline CDR1 and CDR2: MGHRA and YSYEKL. The CDR3 is CASSQEWSNQPQHF. CDR3 nucleotides: TGCGCCAGCAGCCAAGAGTGGAGCAATCAGCCCCAGCATTTT.

Only a few counts were recorded for this clone. The rearrangement uses TRBV7-3 and TRBJ2-5, with 8 bases that match TRBD2. Unmatched junction bases numbered 15, after V lost 5 bases and J lost 1 base. Looked up from germline, CDR1 is SGHTA and CDR2 is FQGTGA. The CDR3 runs 18 residues. CDR3 loop: CASSPSGRSAGGQETQYF. As DNA, the CDR3 is TGTGCCAGCAGCCCAAGCGGTCGGTCTGCGGGGGGCCAAGAGACCCAGTACTTC.

This clone came up a few times. This chain joins TRBV30 and TRBJ1-1; D might be TRBD1 (6 bases). The length of the CDR3 is 14 residues. Germline CDR1 and CDR2: GTSNPN and SVGIG (reference sequence). CDR3: CGSQGNSRNTEAFF. The CDR3 DNA reads TGTGGCTCCCAGGGGAACTCAAGGAACACTGAAGCTTTCTTT.

This clone showed up just once. The V call is TRBV11-2, the J call TRBJ2-7; unclear D gene. The CDR3 totals 15 residues. Per the germline V gene, CDR1 is SGHAT and CDR2 is FQNNGV. V gave up 1 base and J gave up 3 bases, with 13 bases separating them. CDR3 loop: CASSLARVKVYEQYF. The CDR3 DNA reads as TGTGCCAGCAGCTTAGCACGGGTGAAGGTCTACGAGCAGTACTTC.

This chain joins TRBV25-1 and TRBJ1-6; 8 bases fit TRBD1. Per the germline V gene, CDR1 is MGHDK and CDR2 is SYGVNS. V trimming: 2 bases; J trimming: 9 bases; junction bases outside the gene matches: 9. This CDR3 comprises 16 residues. The CDR3 here is CASSEPGGGSSSPLHF. The DNA for the CDR3 is TGTGCCAGCAGTGAACCAGGGGGCGGGAGTTCTTCACCCCTCCACTTT.

In its sample, this clone was seen a few times. The rearrangement links TRBV7-7 to TRBJ2-5; D may be TRBD1 (6 bases). This CDR3 is 16 amino acids long. V was pared by 0 bases and J by 1 base, with 12 bases between. CDR1 is SSHAT, CDR2 FNYEAQ, per germline (reference sequence). The CDR3 region is CASSLALQGGQETQYF. The CDR3 DNA reads as TGTGCCAGCAGCTTAGCGCTACAAGGGGGCCAAGAGACCCAGTACTTC.